This TCR beta chain was recovered during a study of spatial heterogeneity in lung cancer. Regarding the study as a whole: Circulating ubiquitous expanded tumor TCRs were observed more frequently at resection than at follow-up.

As for time point: sample taken at primary tumor resection. Whole RNA obtained from tumor, nontumor lung or frozen PBMC underwent sequencing without sorting. This CDR3 spans 13 amino acids. The germline V gene encodes CDR1 SEHNR and CDR2 FQNEAQ (reference sequence). Trimming removed 1 base from V and 6 bases from J, with 10 bases in between. Comments on this clonotype: Its antigen is unknown.

TCR cDNA molecules were tagged individually, and each one carried a unique molecular identifier. MiXCR, run by TCRdb on the 5' RACE reads, gives a single entry per CDR3 protein. In the table there are some 53,000 distinct CDR3 sequences, under 7.5% of which are singletons. This chain links TRBV7-9 with TRBJ2-7, with no clear D. This receptor was identified in a female donor with early-stage non-small cell lung cancer. The source was PBMCs, collected at surgery. In nucleotides, the CDR3 is TGTGCCAGCAGCTTAGTAGGGATTGCCGAGCAGTACTTC. Its translation: CASSLVGIAEQYF.